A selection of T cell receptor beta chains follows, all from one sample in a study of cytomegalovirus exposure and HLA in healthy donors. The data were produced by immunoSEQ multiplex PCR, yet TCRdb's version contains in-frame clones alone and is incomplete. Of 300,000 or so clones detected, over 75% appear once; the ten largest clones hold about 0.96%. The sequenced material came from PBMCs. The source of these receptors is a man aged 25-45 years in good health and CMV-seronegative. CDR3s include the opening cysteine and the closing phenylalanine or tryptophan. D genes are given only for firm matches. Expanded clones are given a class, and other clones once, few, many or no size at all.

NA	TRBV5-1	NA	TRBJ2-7	CASSFLSQGFSEQYF	TGCGCCAGCAGCTTTTTGAGTCAGGGTTTCTCCGAGCAGTACTTC
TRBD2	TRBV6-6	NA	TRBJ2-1	CASSTTSGQDNEQFF	TGTGCCAGCAGTACCACTAGCGGGCAAGACAATGAGCAGTTCTTC
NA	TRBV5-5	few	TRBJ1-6	CASSIIQGYNSPLHF	TGTGCCAGCAGCATCATACAGGGCTATAATTCACCCCTCCACTTT
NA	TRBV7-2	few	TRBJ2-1	CASSIGQSIHEQFF	TGTGCCAGCAGCATCGGACAGAGCATCCATGAGCAGTTCTTC
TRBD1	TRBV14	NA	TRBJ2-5	CASSPRRDRVQETQYF	TGTGCCAGCAGCCCCCGCCGGGACAGGGTCCAAGAGACCCAGTACTTC
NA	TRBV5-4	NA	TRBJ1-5	CASSAGKMGWQPQHF	TGTGCCAGCAGCGCGGGCAAAATGGGGTGGCAGCCCCAGCATTTT
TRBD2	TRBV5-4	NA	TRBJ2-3	CASSPTSGGLEDTQYF	TGTGCCAGCAGCCCGACTAGCGGGGGGTTAGAAGATACGCAGTATTTT
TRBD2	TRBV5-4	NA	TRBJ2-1	CASSLLAGVGNEQFF	TGTGCCAGCAGCTTACTAGCGGGGGTGGGCAATGAGCAGTTCTTC
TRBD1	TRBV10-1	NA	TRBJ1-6	CASSGQGNSPLHF	TGCGCCAGCAGTGGACAGGGTAATTCACCCCTCCACTTT
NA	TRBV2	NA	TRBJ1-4	CASSEKRATNEKLFF	TGTGCCAGCAGTGAAAAGCGGGCAACTAATGAAAAACTGTTTTTT
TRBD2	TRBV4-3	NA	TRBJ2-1	CASSQGKGLAVYNEQFF	TGCGCCAGCAGCCAAGGGAAGGGGCTAGCGGTCTACAATGAGCAGTTCTTC
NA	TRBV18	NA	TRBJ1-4	CASSPGAGNNEKLFF	TGTGCCAGCTCACCAGGAGCGGGAAATAATGAAAAACTGTTTTTT
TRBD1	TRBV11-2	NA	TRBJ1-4	CASSLVVTDRGEKLFF	TGTGCCAGCAGCTTAGTTGTCACGGACAGGGGTGAAAAACTGTTTTTT
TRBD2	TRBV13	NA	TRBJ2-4	CASSLRTSGDPAKNIQYF	TGTGCCAGCAGCTTGAGGACTAGCGGGGATCCAGCCAAAAACATTCAGTACTTC
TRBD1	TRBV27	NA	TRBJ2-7	CASRPTTGGRYEQYF	TGTGCCAGCAGACCTACAACAGGGGGCCGGTACGAGCAGTACTTC
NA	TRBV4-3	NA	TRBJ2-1	CASSQETGRYNEQFF	TGCGCCAGCAGCCAAGAAACGGGGAGATACAATGAGCAGTTCTTC
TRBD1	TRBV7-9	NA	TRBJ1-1	CASSLRQGGTEAFF	TGTGCCAGCAGCTTACGACAGGGTGGCACTGAAGCTTTCTTT